The present entry profiles one T cell receptor beta chain with its context. Profiled with immunoSEQ multiplex PCR; TCRdb holds only in-frame clones, not every one. The repertoire has roughly 100,000 clones, 70% to 85% of them found once; the top ten carry 8.5% to 12%. This sample is part of a study of blood T cell repertoires in COVID-19. Study context: Specimens from acute and convalescent COVID-19 originated in the United States, Italy and Spain. T cells, B-cell-depleted T cells, or PBMCs provided the cDNA or gDNA that served as material.

V was pared by 6 bases and J by 0 bases, with 17 bases between. Germline CDR1 is KGHSH and CDR2 is LQKENI. CDR3 length equals 16 residues. V usage is TRBV18 and J usage is TRBJ1-2; weak D call: TRBD1 (6 bases). The origin of this receptor is a man aged 65 to 85 with acute or convalescent COVID-19. Sequences were obtained from peripheral blood. As DNA, the CDR3 is TGTGCCAGCTCCCCGACAGGCTACTCAGCTAACTATGGCTACACCTTC. Protein: CASSPTGYSANYGYTF.